The source of this TCR beta chain is a study of PD-1 blockade in classical Hodgkin lymphoma. Time point denoted: cycle 4 day 1 (C4D1), after more than five weeks of nivolumab. All trial patients relapsed after autologous stem cell transplantation. Trimming at V came to 5 bases and at J to 8 bases, leaving 9 bases not matched to a gene. Per germline, CDR1 MDHEN and CDR2 SYDVKM. The CDR3 is made up of 15 amino acids. Assay used: immunoSEQ multiplex PCR; TCRdb lists only in-frame clones, some missing. The top ten clones hold about 17% of a sample with approximately 29,000 clones, about four fifths of them seen once.

This chain uses TRBV28 with TRBJ2-2, with 9 nucleotides matching TRBD2. This TCR was sampled from a human donor with classical Hodgkin lymphoma. The specimen comprised peripheral blood mononuclear cells (PBMCs), sampled before the fourth cycle of nivolumab. For the CDR3, the DNA is TGTGCCAGCAGTCCCCCGGGACTAGCAGGAGGGGAGCTGTTTTTT. It translates to CASSPPGLAGGELFF.